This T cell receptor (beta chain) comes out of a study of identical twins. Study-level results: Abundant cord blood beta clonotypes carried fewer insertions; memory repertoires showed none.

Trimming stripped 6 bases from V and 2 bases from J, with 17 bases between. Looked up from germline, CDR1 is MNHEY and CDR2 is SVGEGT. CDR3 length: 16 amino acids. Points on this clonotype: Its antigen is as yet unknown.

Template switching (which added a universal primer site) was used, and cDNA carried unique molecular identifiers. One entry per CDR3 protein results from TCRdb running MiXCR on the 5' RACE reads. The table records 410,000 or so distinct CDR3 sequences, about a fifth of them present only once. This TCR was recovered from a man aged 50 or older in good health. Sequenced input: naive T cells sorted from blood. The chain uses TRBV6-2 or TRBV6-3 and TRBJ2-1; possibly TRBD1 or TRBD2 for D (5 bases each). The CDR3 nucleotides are TGTGCCAGCAGCCGACCGACGGGGCATCCCTACAATGAGCAGTTCTTC. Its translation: CASSRPTGHPYNEQFF.